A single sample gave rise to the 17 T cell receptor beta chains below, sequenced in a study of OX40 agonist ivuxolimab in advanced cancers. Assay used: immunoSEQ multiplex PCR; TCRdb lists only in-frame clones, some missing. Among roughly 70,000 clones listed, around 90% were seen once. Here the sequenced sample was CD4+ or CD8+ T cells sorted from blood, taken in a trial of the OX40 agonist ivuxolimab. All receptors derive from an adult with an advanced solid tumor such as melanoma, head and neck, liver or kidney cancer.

CDR3 loop: CASSQGGTAGSTDTQYF. CDR3 bases: TGCGCCAGCAGCCAAGGGGGGACGGCGGGTTCCACAGATACGCAGTATTTT. The rearrangement joins TRBV4-1 to TRBJ2-3, with D perhaps matching TRBD1 or TRBD2 (5 bases each). The CDR3 is made up of 17 amino acids. Germline V gives CDR1 MGHRA, CDR2 YSYEKL. Trimming cost V 1 base and J 2 bases, with 16 bases left between them.

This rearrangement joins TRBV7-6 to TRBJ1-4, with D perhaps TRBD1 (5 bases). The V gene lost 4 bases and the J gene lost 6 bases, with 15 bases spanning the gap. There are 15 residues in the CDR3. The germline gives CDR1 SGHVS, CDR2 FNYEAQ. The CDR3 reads CASSSDGTEYEKLFF. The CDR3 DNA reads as TGTGCCAGCAGCTCAGATGGGACGGAATATGAAAAACTGTTTTTT.

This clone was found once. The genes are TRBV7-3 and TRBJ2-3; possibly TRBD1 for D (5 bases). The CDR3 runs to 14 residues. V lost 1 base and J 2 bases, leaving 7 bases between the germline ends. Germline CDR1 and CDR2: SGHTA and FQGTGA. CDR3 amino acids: CASSLSRDTDTQYF. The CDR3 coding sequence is TGTGCCAGCAGCTTAAGCAGGGACACAGATACGCAGTATTTT.

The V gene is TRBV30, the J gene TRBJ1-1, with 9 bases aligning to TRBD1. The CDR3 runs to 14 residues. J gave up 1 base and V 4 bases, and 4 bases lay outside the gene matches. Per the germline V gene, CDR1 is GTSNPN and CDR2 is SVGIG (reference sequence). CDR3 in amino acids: CAWTLGQGNTEAFF. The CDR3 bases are TGTGCCTGGACCCTGGGACAGGGGAACACTGAAGCTTTCTTT.

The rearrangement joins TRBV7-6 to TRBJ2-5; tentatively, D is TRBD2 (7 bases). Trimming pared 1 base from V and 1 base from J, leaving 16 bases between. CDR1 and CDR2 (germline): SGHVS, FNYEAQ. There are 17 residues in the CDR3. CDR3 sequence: CASSLGIRRGLQETQYF. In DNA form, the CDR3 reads TGTGCCAGCAGCTTAGGGATTAGGCGGGGGCTCCAAGAGACCCAGTACTTC.

The CDR3 DNA sequence: TGTGCCAGCAGGCCGACTAGTGGCGAGCAGTACTTC. Protein sequence: CASRPTSGEQYF. This rearrangement joins TRBV11-2 to TRBJ2-7, with a tentative D call TRBD2 (6 bases). The CDR3 contains 12 residues. Germline V gives CDR1 SGHAT, CDR2 FQNNGV. Between the trimmed V and J ends, which lost 6 bases and 6 bases, there was a span of 12 bases.

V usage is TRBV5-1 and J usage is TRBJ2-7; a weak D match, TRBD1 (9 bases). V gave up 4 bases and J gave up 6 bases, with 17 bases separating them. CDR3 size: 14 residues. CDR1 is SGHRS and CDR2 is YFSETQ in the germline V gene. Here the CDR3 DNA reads TGCGCCAGCAGCGGGGGACAGGGACTAGTCGAGCAGTACTTC. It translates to CASSGGQGLVEQYF.

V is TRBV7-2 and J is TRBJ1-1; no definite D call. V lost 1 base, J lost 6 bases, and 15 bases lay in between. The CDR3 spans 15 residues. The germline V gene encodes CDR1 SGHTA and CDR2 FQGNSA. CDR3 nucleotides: TGTGCCAGCAGCTTAGAACTGGGAGACGTAGCTGAAGCTTTCTTT. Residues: CASSLELGDVAEAFF.

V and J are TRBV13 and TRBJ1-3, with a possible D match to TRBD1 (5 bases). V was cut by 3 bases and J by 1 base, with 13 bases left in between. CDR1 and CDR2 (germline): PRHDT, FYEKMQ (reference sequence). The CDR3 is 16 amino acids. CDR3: CASSLGLDRSGNTIYF. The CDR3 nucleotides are TGTGCCAGCAGCTTGGGGCTAGATAGGTCTGGAAACACCATATATTTT.

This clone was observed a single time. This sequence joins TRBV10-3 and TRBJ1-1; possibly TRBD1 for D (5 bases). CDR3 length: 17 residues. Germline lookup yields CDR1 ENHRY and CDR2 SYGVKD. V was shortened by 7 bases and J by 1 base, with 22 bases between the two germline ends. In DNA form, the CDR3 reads TGTGCCATCACCGTGAGGGAGAGGAGTGGGGGGAACACTGAAGCTTTCTTT. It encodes CAITVRERSGGNTEAFF.

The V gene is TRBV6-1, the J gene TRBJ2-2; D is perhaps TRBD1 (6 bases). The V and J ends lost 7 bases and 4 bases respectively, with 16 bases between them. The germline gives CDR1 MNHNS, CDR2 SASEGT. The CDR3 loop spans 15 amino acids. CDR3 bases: TGTGCCAGCAACGGCTGGGGGCGAGGCACCGGGGAGCTGTTTTTT. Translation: CASNGWGRGTGELFF.

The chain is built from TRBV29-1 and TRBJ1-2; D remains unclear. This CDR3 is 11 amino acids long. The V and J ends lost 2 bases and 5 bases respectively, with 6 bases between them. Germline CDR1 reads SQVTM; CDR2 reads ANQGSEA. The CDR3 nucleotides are TGCAGCGTTGAATCCCCTTATGGCTACACCTTC. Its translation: CSVESPYGYTF.

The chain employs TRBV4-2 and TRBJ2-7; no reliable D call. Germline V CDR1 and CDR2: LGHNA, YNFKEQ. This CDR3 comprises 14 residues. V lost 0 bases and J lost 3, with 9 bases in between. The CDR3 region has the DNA TGTGCCAGCAGCCAAGATCTTCTGAACTACGAGCAGTACTTC. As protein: CASSQDLLNYEQYF.

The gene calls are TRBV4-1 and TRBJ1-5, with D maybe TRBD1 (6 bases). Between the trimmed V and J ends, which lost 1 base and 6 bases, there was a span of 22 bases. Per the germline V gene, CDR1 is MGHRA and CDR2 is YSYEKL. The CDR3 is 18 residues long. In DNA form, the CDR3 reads TGCGCCAGCAGCCAAGGATCGGCGGGGGCCTCGGGAGGTCAGCCCCAGCATTTT. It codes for CASSQGSAGASGGQPQHF.

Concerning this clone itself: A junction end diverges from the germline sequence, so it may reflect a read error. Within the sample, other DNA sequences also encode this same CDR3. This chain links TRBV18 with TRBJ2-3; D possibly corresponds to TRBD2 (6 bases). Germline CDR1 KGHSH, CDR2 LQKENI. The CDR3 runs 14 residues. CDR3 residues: CASSPSAGPDTQYF. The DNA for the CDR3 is TGTGCCAGTTCACCATCGGCGGGACCAGATACGCAGTATTTT. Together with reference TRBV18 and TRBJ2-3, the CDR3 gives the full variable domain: NAGVMQNPRHLVRRRGQEARLRCSPMKGHSHVYWYRQLPEEGLKFMVYLQKENIIDESGMPKERFSAEFPKEGPSILRIQQVVRGDSAAYFCASSPSAGPDTQYFGPGTRLTVL.

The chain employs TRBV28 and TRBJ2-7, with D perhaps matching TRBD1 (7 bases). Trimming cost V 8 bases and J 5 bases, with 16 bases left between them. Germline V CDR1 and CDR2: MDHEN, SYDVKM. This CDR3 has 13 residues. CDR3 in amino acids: CASLRTGGDEQYF. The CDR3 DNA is TGTGCCAGCCTTAGGACAGGCGGGGACGAGCAGTACTTC. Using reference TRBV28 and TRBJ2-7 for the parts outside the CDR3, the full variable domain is DVKVTQSSRYLVKRTGEKVFLECVQDMDHENMFWYRQDPGLGLRLIYFSYDVKMKEKGDIPEGYSVSREKKERFSLILESASTNQTSMYLCASLRTGGDEQYFGPGTRLTVT.

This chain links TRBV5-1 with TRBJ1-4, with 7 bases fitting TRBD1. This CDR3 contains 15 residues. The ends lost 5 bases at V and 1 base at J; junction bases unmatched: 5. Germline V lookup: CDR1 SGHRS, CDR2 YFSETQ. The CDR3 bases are TGCGCCAGCAGACAAGGGACAGTAACTAATGAAAAACTGTTTTTT. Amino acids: CASRQGTVTNEKLFF.